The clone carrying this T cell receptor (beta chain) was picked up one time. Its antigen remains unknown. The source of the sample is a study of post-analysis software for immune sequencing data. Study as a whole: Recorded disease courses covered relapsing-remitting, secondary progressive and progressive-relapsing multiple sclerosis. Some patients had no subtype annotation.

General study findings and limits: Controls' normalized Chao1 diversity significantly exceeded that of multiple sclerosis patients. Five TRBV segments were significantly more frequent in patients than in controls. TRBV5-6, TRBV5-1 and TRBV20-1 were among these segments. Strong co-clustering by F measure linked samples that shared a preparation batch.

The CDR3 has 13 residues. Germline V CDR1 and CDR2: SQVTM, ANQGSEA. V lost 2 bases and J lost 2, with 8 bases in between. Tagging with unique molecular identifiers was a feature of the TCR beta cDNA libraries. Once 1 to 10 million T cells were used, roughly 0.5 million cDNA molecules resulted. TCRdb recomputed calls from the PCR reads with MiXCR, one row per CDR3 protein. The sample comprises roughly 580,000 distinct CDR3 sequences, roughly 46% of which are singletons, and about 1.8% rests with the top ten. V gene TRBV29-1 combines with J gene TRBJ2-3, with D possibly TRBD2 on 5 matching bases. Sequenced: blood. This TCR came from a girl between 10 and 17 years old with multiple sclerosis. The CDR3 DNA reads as TGCAGCGTTGAATGGAGGTCCACAGATACGCAGTATTTT. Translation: CSVEWRSTDTQYF.